This T cell receptor beta chain comes out of a study of blood T cells in healthy people across ages. Broader study findings: Naive and antigen-experienced cells could not be conclusively compared, given unsorted PBMCs.

The length of the CDR3 is 16 residues. CDR1 is SGHTA and CDR2 is FQGNSA in the germline V gene. The J segment lost 4 bases and the V segment lost 3 bases, leaving 10 bases of the junction unmatched. Next came a second PCR, run for about 7 to 12 cycles, which used a sample-barcoded 5' primer along with a J-beta primer mix. TCRdb re-derived calls from the 5' RACE reads in MiXCR, one entry per CDR3 protein. The profile covers hundreds of thousands of distinct CDR3 sequences, with 45% to 50% appearing a single time and roughly 31% taken by the ten largest. This clonotype was detected a few times. Antigen specificity is unknown.

The receptor was isolated from a woman between 55 and 75 years old in good health. What was sequenced was blood. V is TRBV7-2 and J is TRBJ2-7; TRBD1 matches 9 bases. CDR3 in DNA: TGTGCCAGCAGCTTGAGTGCCGGGACAGGGAGGTACGAGCAGTACTTC. This translates into CASSLSAGTGRYEQYF.